The 14 T cell receptor beta chains below all came from one sample that was sequenced in a study of cytomegalovirus exposure and HLA in healthy donors. Use of 60 Vbeta and 13 Jbeta primers characterized the PCR. Sequencing used immunoSEQ multiplex PCR; TCRdb keeps in-frame clones, though not all of them. In the table there are roughly 110,000 clones, roughly 80% of which are singletons. What was sequenced was PBMCs. All receptors come from a man in his forties in good health and CMV-seronegative.

The chain has TRBV7-9 and TRBJ2-7; a weak D match, TRBD1 (6 bases). From germline, CDR1 is SEHNR and CDR2 FQNEAQ (reference sequence). The CDR3 has 14 residues. Trimming removed 3 bases from V and 5 bases from J, with 14 bases in between. The CDR3 is CASSLGRGVDEQYF. In DNA, the CDR3 is TGTGCCAGCAGCTTGGGCAGGGGCGTGGACGAGCAGTACTTC.

This chain uses TRBV5-4 with TRBJ1-1; 7 bases line up with TRBD1. The V gene end was trimmed by 4 bases and the J gene end by 1 base; junction bases not matched to a gene: 7. The CDR3 extends over 15 amino acids. CDR1 is SGHNT, CDR2 YYREEE, per germline (reference sequence). CDR3 in amino acids: CASSSERQGNTEAFF. CDR3 bases: TGTGCCAGCAGCAGCGAACGACAGGGGAACACTGAAGCTTTCTTT.

J is TRBJ1-3 and V is TRBV6-1; D is unresolved. Germline-derived CDR1 and CDR2 are MNHNS and SASEGT. The CDR3 contains 15 residues. The V end was cut by 0 bases, the J end by 1 base, with 7 bases between. The CDR3 is CASSEASFSGNTIYF. The CDR3 DNA follows: TGTGCCAGCAGTGAAGCGTCCTTTTCTGGAAACACCATATATTTT.

V is TRBV5-8 and J is TRBJ1-1, with 8 bases identical to TRBD1. V trimming: 0 bases; J trimming: 11 bases; junction bases outside the gene matches: 3. This CDR3 is 12 amino acids long. Germline V gene data show CDR1 as SGHTS and CDR2 as YDEGEE. The CDR3 DNA reads TGTGCCAGCAGCTTGGCGAGACAGGGGGCTTTCTTT. Translation gives CASSLARQGAFF.

The chain combines TRBV4-1 with TRBJ1-3; 7 bases match TRBD1. Germline V gene lookup returns CDR1 MGHRA and CDR2 YSYEKL. This CDR3 spans 15 amino acids. The trim removed 4 bases at V and 2 bases at J, leaving 5 bases unmatched. CDR3 DNA: TGCGCCAGCAGCCCGACTGGGACAGCTGGAAACACCATATATTTT. Its protein is CASSPTGTAGNTIYF.

The CDR3 reads CASSVAGDYNEQFF. The DNA for the CDR3 is TGTGCCAGCAGTGTAGCGGGGGACTACAATGAGCAGTTCTTC. The gene calls are TRBV6-4 and TRBJ2-1; 9 positions agree with TRBD2. The V segment lost 4 bases and the J segment 3 bases; nucleotides outside the gene matches: 1. Per germline, CDR1 MRHNA and CDR2 SNTAGT. CDR3 size: 14 residues.

The chain links TRBV11-2 to TRBJ1-2; possible D gene TRBD1, 6 bases. This CDR3 is 14 amino acids long. The V end lost 1 base, the J end lost 2 bases, and 8 bases lay between the germline ends. Germline V gene lookup returns CDR1 SGHAT and CDR2 FQNNGV. The CDR3 is CASSLGQVNYGYTF. The CDR3 DNA reads TGTGCCAGCAGCTTAGGACAGGTGAACTATGGCTACACCTTC.

This chain connects TRBV6-1 to TRBJ1-5; D remains unclear. This CDR3 is 15 amino acids long. V lost 4 bases to trimming and J lost 2 bases, with 12 bases between them. Looked up from germline, CDR1 is MNHNS and CDR2 is SASEGT. CDR3 protein: CASSGQFAGNQPQHF. The DNA for the CDR3 is TGTGCCAGCAGTGGCCAATTTGCGGGCAATCAGCCCCAGCATTTT.

This clone has a handful of counts. The chain uses TRBV4-1 and TRBJ2-7, with 10 bases matching TRBD2. The ends lost 0 bases at V and 6 bases at J; junction bases unmatched: 8. The CDR3 has 16 residues. Germline V lookup: CDR1 MGHRA, CDR2 YSYEKL. CDR3 loop: CASSQDGQLAGREQYF. The CDR3 region has the DNA TGCGCCAGCAGCCAAGATGGGCAACTAGCGGGGCGCGAGCAGTACTTC.

The rearrangement uses TRBV19 and TRBJ2-1, with TRBD1 matching 9 bases. Losses at the gene ends were 7 bases for V and 4 bases for J; bases not matched to a gene: 5. This CDR3 is built from 14 residues. Germline loops: CDR1 LNHDA, CDR2 SQIVND (reference sequence). CDR3 DNA sequence: TGTGCCAGTACCACCGGGACAGGGTACAATGAGCAGTTCTTC. Protein: CASTTGTGYNEQFF.

On this clone: At the DNA level, this CDR3 is encoded by other sequences in the same sample as well. The V call is TRBV20-1, the J call TRBJ2-7, with 7 bases identical to TRBD1. This CDR3 has 11 residues. The germline gives CDR1 DFQATT, CDR2 SNEGSKA (reference sequence). V lost 6 bases and J lost 4; bases outside the gene matches: 3. The chain's CDR3 is CSARQGYEQYF. The DNA for the CDR3 is TGCAGTGCGCGACAGGGATACGAGCAGTACTTC.

This chain connects TRBV5-8 to TRBJ1-4; D possibly corresponds to TRBD1 (5 bases). Germline V gene sequence: CDR1 SGHTS, CDR2 YDEGEE. The CDR3 has 13 residues. Trimming removed 3 bases at V and 7 bases at J, with 10 bases between. In DNA, the CDR3 is TGTGCCAGCAGCTCGGACAAAGGTGAAAAACTGTTTTTT. It codes for CASSSDKGEKLFF.

V gene TRBV11-2 combines with J gene TRBJ1-4; D may be TRBD1 (5 bases). The CDR3 is made up of 14 amino acids. V shed 1 base and J shed 11 bases, with 14 bases lying between them. Germline CDR1 reads SGHAT; CDR2 reads FQNNGV. CDR3 sequence: CASSLVGGTGKLFF. The CDR3 coding sequence is TGTGCCAGCAGCTTAGTTGGTGGGACTGGCAAACTGTTTTTT.

V usage is TRBV2 and J usage is TRBJ2-5; 11 bases fit TRBD2. Germline V gives CDR1 SNHLY, CDR2 FYNNEI. The CDR3 runs to 16 residues. After removal of 6 bases from V and 3 bases from J, the junction contained 9 bases not matched to a gene. The DNA of the CDR3 is TGTGCCAGCAGCCCGTCGCTTAGCGGGGGGGAAGAGACCCAGTACTTC. Its protein product is CASSPSLSGGEETQYF. Complete variable domain (other parts from reference TRBV2 and TRBJ2-5): EPEVTQTPSHQVTQMGQEVILRCVPISNHLYFYWYRQILGQKVEFLVSFYNNEISEKSEIFDDQFSVERPDGSNFTLKIRSTKLEDSAMYFCASSPSLSGGEETQYFGPGTRLLVL.